The rows below give T cell receptor beta chains drawn from one sample of a study of Graves' ophthalmopathy and Graves' hyperthyroidism. TCRdb ran MiXCR on the multiplex PCR reads and lists one entry per CDR3 protein. The table has about 620,000 distinct CDR3 sequences, about 20% seen once; the top ten hold approximately 7%. The material sequenced was peripheral blood. These TCRs come from a woman between 18 and 29 years old with stable Graves' hyperthyroidism. Some clones in this sample may be carry-over from other donors' samples. CDR3s include the opening cysteine and the closing phenylalanine or tryptophan. A D gene is named only where the DNA matches it firmly. Clone size is stated in some rows and not others, as once, few, many or a class when expanded.

J gene	clone size	V gene	D gene	CDR3 protein	CDR3 DNA
TRBJ1-1	-	TRBV6-5	-	CASSYLDGYTEAFF	TGTGCCAGCAGTTACTTGGACGGGTACACTGAAGCTTTCTTT
TRBJ1-3	many	TRBV28	-	CASSLTGGSGNTIYF	TGTGCCAGCAGCCTGACAGGAGGTTCTGGAAACACCATATATTTT
TRBJ2-4	few	TRBV14	-	CASSQGYRENKNIQYF	TGTGCCAGCAGCCAAGGGTACAGGGAGAACAAAAACATTCAGTACTTC
TRBJ2-5	few	TRBV5-6	-	CASSLGFRETQYF	TGTGCCAGCAGCTTGGGGTTCCGAGAGACCCAGTACTTC
TRBJ1-3	-	TRBV2	TRBD1	CASTPDRVASGNTIYF	TGTGCCAGCACCCCGGACAGGGTTGCTTCTGGAAACACCATATATTTT
TRBJ1-2	-	TRBV20-1	-	CSARKGGESGYTF	TGCAGTGCTAGGAAAGGGGGGGAGAGTGGCTACACCTTC
TRBJ1-1	many	TRBV20-1	TRBD1	CSASYGDRANTEAFF	TGCAGTGCTAGTTATGGGGACAGGGCTAACACTGAAGCTTTCTTT
TRBJ2-7	-	TRBV20-1	TRBD1	CSASLIPPGQGSYEQYF	TGCAGTGCTAGCCTCATACCCCCGGGACAGGGCTCCTACGAGCAGTACTTC
TRBJ1-2	many	TRBV29-1	-	CSVEEGANYGYTF	TGCAGCGTTGAAGAGGGGGCAAACTATGGCTACACCTTC
TRBJ1-1	few	TRBV6-1	-	CASNLVGNPMNTEAFF	TGTGCCAGCAATCTTGTCGGAAATCCCATGAACACTGAAGCTTTCTTT
TRBJ1-5	-	TRBV12-3/TRBV12-4	-	CASSQGTGQPQHF	TGTGCCAGCAGTCAGGGTACGGGTCAGCCCCAGCATTTT
TRBJ2-7	many	TRBV2	-	CASSAGLLSSYEQYF	TGTGCCAGCAGCGCTGGACTATTGAGCTCCTACGAGCAGTACTTC
TRBJ2-7	-	TRBV28	-	CASSPAGSGDEQYF	TGTGCCAGCAGTCCCGCCGGGAGTGGAGACGAGCAGTACTTC
TRBJ1-1	-	TRBV6-1	TRBD1	CASSPQGGGYTEAFF	TGTGCCAGCAGTCCCCAGGGGGGCGGATACACTGAAGCTTTCTTT
TRBJ1-1	few	TRBV12-3/TRBV12-4	TRBD1	CASSRTGLATEAFF	TGTGCCAGCAGTCGGACAGGGTTGGCCACTGAAGCTTTCTTT
TRBJ1-6	many	TRBV12-3/TRBV12-4	TRBD1	CASSFRYRGNSPLHF	TGTGCCAGCAGTTTCCGCTACAGGGGAAATTCACCCCTCCACTTT
TRBJ1-1	few	TRBV6-1	-	CASSERLRTEAFF	TGTGCCAGCAGTGAACGGTTGAGGACTGAAGCTTTCTTT
TRBJ1-1	many	TRBV10-3	-	CAISDPGNYLGAFF	TGTGCCATCAGTGACCCCGGTAACTACTTGGGAGCTTTCTTT
TRBJ1-1	many	TRBV11-2	-	CASSLEGAGEAFF	TGTGCCAGCAGCTTAGAGGGGGCTGGTGAAGCTTTCTTT
TRBJ1-2	-	TRBV30	-	CAWSARWGPYYGYTF	TGTGCCTGGAGTGCAAGGTGGGGGCCTTACTATGGCTACACCTTC
TRBJ2-7	few	TRBV7-2	TRBD1	CASTPPGQGAYEQYF	TGTGCCAGCACCCCTCCCGGACAGGGGGCCTACGAGCAGTACTTC
TRBJ1-5	many	TRBV19	-	CASSLITGFNQPQHF	TGTGCCAGTAGCTTAATAACAGGGTTTAATCAGCCCCAGCATTTT
TRBJ2-7	many	TRBV5-1	-	CASSRRPSTDHREQYF	TGCGCCAGCAGCCGCAGACCATCGACGGACCACAGGGAGCAGTACTTC
TRBJ2-2	many	TRBV20-1	TRBD1	CSARGPRGRSGELFF	TGCAGTGCTAGAGGTCCCAGGGGGCGTAGCGGGGAGCTGTTTTTT
TRBJ1-1	-	TRBV5-1	-	CASSMRTMNTEAFF	TGCGCCAGCAGCATGCGGACCATGAACACTGAAGCTTTCTTT
TRBJ2-7	many	TRBV20-1	-	CSASPQGNYEQYF	TGCAGTGCTAGCCCCCAGGGGAACTACGAGCAGTACTTC
TRBJ1-5	-	TRBV20-1	TRBD1	CSAGPGQVNQPQHF	TGCAGTGCTGGACCGGGACAGGTCAATCAGCCCCAGCATTTT
TRBJ1-4	many	TRBV25-1	-	CASSEPQGSTNEKLFF	TGTGCCAGCAGTGAACCACAGGGCTCAACTAATGAAAAACTGTTTTTT
TRBJ1-2	many	TRBV6-5	-	CASSYSGQRDYGYTF	TGTGCCAGCAGTTACTCTGGACAGCGCGACTATGGCTACACCTTC
TRBJ1-2	few	TRBV12-3/TRBV12-4	-	CASSSDRVSYGYTF	TGTGCCAGCAGTTCGGACCGGGTGAGCTATGGCTACACCTTC
TRBJ1-5	few	TRBV6-1	-	CASSDQGTRPQHF	TGTGCCAGCAGTGATCAGGGAACTCGGCCCCAGCATTTT
TRBJ1-2	-	TRBV7-9	TRBD1	CASSSAGTGAVGYTF	TGTGCCAGCAGCTCCGCCGGGACAGGGGCTGTCGGCTACACCTTC
TRBJ1-1	many	TRBV12-3/TRBV12-4	-	CASSKGVNTEAFF	TGTGCCAGCAGTAAAGGGGTGAACACTGAAGCTTTCTTT
TRBJ2-5	-	TRBV10-3	TRBD1	CAIKLTGATRETQYF	TGTGCCATCAAGCTCACAGGGGCCACCCGGGAGACCCAGTACTTC
TRBJ2-2	-	TRBV6-2/TRBV6-3	-	CASRPHFAGTGTNTGELFF	TGTGCCAGCAGACCCCACTTTGCCGGGACTGGAACGAACACCGGGGAGCTGTTTTTT
TRBJ1-2	-	TRBV7-9	-	CASTIDSGYTF	TGTGCCAGCACGATCGACAGTGGCTACACCTTC
TRBJ2-7	-	TRBV7-9	-	CASSSAAGSYEQYF	TGTGCCAGCAGCTCGGCCGCTGGCTCCTACGAGCAGTACTTC
TRBJ2-7	-	TRBV27	-	CASSRGAGLYEQYF	TGTGCCAGCAGTCGGGGGGCGGGATTATACGAGCAGTACTTC
TRBJ1-5	many	TRBV19	TRBD1	CASSAGTGRENQPQHF	TGTGCCAGTAGTGCCGGGACAGGGAGGGAAAATCAGCCCCAGCATTTT
TRBJ1-1	-	TRBV28	TRBD1	CASSPHFDRGTEAFF	TGTGCCAGTAGTCCCCACTTTGACAGGGGTACTGAAGCTTTCTTT